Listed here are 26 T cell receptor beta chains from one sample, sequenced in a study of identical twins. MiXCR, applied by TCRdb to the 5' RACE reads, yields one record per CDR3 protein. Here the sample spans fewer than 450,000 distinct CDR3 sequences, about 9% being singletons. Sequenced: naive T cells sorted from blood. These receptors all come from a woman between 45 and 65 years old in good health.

The DNA of the CDR3 is TGTGCCAGCAGCTTACACAGGGGTGGTCAGCCCCAGCATTTT. This codes for CASSLHRGGQPQHF. V gene TRBV13 combines with J gene TRBJ1-5; 7 positions agree with TRBD1. V gave up 2 bases and J gave up 6 bases; unmatched junction bases: 4. This CDR3 contains 14 residues. Germline assignment: CDR1 PRHDT and CDR2 FYEKMQ (reference sequence).

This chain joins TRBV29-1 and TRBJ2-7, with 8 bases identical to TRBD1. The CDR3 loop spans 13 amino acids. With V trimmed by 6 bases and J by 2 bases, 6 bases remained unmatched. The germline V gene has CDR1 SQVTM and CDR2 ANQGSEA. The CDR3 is CSVQGQAAYEQYF. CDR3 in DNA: TGCAGCGTACAGGGACAGGCAGCCTACGAGCAGTACTTC.

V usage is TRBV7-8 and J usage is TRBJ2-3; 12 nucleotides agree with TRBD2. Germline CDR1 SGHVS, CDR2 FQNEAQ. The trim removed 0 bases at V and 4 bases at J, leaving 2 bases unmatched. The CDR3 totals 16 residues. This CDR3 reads CASSLAGLAGSDTQYF. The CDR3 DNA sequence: TGTGCCAGCAGCTTAGCGGGACTAGCGGGCTCAGATACGCAGTATTTT.

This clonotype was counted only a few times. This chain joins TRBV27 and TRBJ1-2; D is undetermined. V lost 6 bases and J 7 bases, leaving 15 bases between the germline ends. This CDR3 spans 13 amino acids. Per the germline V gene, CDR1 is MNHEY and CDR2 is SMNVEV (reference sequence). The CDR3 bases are TGTGCCAGCAGCGCGATTAGGGCGAGTGGCTACACCTTC. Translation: CASSAIRASGYTF.

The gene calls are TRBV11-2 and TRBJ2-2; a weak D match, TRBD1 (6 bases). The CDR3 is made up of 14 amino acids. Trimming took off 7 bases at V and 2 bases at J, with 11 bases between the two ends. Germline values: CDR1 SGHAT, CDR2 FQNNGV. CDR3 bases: TGTGCCAGCAACGACAGGTTAAACACCGGGGAGCTGTTTTTT. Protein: CASNDRLNTGELFF. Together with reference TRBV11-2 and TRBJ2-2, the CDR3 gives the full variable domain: EAGVAQSPRYKIIEKRQSVAFWCNPISGHATLYWYQQILGQGPKLLIQFQNNGVVDDSQLPKDRFSAERLKGVDSTLKIQPAKLEDSAVYLCASNDRLNTGELFFGEGSRLTVL.

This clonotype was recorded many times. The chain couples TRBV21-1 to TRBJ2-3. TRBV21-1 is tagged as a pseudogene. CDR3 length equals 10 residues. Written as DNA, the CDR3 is TGTGCCAGCCCCACAGATACGCAGTATTTT. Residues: CASPTDTQYF.

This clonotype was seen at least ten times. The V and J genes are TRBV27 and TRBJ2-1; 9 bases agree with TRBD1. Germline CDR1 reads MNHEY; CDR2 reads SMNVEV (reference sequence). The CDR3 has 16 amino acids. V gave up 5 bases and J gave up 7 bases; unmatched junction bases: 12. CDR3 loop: CASSRGTGRGLNEQFF. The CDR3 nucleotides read TGTGCCAGCAGTCGCGGGACAGGGAGGGGACTAAATGAGCAGTTCTTC.

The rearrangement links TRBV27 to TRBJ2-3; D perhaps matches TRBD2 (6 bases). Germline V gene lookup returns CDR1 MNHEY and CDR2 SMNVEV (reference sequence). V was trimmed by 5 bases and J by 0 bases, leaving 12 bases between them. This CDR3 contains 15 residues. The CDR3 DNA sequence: TGTGCCAGCAGTACCCCCGGGGGAAGCACAGATACGCAGTATTTT. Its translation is CASSTPGGSTDTQYF.

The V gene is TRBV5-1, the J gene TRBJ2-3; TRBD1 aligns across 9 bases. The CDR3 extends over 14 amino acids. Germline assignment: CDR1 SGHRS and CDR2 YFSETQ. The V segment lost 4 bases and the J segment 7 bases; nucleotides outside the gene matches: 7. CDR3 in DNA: TGCGCCAGCAGCGTCACAGGGGGCGGGTATACGCAGTATTTT. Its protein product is CASSVTGGGYTQYF.

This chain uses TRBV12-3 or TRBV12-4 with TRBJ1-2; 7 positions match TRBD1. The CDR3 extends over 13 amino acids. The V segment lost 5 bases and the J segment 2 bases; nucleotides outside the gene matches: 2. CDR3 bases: TGTGCCAGCAGTCGGGACAGAAACTATGGCTACACCTTC. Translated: CASSRDRNYGYTF.

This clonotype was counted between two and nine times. In DNA form, the CDR3 reads TGTGCCAGTAAGGCCCAGGGGGAAGAGACCCAGTACTTC. Translating it yields CASKAQGEETQYF. The rearrangement uses TRBV2 and TRBJ2-5, with 7 bases matching TRBD1. V lost 9 bases, J lost 3 bases, and 7 bases stayed unmatched. This CDR3 has 13 amino acids. Germline V gene lookup returns CDR1 SNHLY and CDR2 FYNNEI. The complete variable domain, with remaining parts taken from reference TRBV2 and TRBJ2-5, reads EPEVTQTPSHQVTQMGQEVILRCVPISNHLYFYWYRQILGQKVEFLVSFYNNEISEKSEIFDDQFSVERPDGSNFTLKIRSTKLEDSAMYFCASKAQGEETQYFGPGTRLLVL.

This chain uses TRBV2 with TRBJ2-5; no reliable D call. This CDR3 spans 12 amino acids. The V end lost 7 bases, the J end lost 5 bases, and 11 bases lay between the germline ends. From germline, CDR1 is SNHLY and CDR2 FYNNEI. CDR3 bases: TGTGCCAGCAACAGAGCCCGGGAGACCCAGTACTTC. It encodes CASNRARETQYF.

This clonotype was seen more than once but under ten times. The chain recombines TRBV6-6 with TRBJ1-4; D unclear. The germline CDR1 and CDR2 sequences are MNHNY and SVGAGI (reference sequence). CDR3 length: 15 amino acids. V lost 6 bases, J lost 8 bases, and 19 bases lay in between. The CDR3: CASSHQRAVDEKLFF. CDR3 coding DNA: TGTGCCAGCAGCCACCAACGAGCGGTGGACGAAAAACTGTTTTTT.

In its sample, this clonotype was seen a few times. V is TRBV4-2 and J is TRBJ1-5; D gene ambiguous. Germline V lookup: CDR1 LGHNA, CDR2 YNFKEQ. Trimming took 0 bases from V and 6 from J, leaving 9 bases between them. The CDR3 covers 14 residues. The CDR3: CASSQDSGFQPQHF. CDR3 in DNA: TGTGCCAGCAGCCAAGATTCCGGGTTTCAGCCCCAGCATTTT.

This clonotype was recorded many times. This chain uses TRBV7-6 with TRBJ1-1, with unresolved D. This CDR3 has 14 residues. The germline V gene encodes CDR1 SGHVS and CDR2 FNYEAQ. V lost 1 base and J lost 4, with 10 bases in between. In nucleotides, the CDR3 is TGTGCCAGCAGCTTAGTTCGGGGTCTCACTGAAGCTTTCTTT. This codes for CASSLVRGLTEAFF.

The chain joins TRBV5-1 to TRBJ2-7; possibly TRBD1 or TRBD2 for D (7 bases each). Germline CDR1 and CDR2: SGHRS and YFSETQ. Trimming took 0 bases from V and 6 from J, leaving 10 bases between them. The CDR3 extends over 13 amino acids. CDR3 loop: CASSLVRGGEQYV. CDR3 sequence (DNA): TGCGCCAGCAGCTTGGTCAGGGGGGGCGAGCAGTACGTC.

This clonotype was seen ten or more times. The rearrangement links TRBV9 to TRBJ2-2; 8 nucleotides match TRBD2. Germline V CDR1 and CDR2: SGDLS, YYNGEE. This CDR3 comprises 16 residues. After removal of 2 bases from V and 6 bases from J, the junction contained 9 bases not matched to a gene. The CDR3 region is CASSVWSGSTSGELFF. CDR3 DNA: TGTGCCAGCAGCGTCTGGAGCGGGAGTACGTCCGGGGAGCTGTTTTTT.

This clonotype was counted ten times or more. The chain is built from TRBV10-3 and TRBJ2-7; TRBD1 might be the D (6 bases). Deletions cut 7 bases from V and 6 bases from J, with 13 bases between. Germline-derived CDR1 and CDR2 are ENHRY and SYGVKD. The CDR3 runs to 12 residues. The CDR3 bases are TGTGCCATCATGAAACAGGGTGGCGAGCAGTACTTC. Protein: CAIMKQGGEQYF.

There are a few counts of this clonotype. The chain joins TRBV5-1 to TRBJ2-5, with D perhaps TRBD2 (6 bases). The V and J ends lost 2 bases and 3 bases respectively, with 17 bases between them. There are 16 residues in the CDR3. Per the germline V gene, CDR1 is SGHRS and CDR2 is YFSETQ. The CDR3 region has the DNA TGCGCCAGCAGCTTCCCTCGAGCGGGTGGAAAAGAGACCCAGTACTTC. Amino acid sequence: CASSFPRAGGKETQYF.

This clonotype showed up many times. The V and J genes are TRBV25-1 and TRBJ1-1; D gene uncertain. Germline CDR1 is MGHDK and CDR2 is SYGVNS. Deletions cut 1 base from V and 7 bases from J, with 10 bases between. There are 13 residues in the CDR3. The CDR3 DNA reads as TGTGCCAGCAGTGAATGGAGGACGGTTGAAGCTTTCTTT. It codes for CASSEWRTVEAFF. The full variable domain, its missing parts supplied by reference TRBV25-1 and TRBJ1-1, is EADIYQTPRYLVIGTGKKITLECSQTMGHDKMYWYQQDPGMELHLIHYSYGVNSTEKGDLSSESTVSRIRTEHFPLTLESARPSHTSQYLCASSEWRTVEAFFGQGTRLTVV.

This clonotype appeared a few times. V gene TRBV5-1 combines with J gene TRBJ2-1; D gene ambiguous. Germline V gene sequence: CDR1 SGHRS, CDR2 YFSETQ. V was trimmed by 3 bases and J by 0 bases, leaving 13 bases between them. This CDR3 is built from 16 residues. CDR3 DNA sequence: TGCGCCAGCAGCTCGTTCTCCCAGAGCTCCTACAATGAGCAGTTCTTC. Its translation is CASSSFSQSSYNEQFF.

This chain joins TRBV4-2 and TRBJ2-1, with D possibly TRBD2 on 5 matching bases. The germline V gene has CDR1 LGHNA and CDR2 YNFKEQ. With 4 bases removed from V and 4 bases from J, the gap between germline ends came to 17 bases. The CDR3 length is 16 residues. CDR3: CASSLPGASQYNEQFF. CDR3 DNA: TGTGCCAGCAGCCTCCCGGGCGCTAGCCAGTACAATGAGCAGTTCTTC.

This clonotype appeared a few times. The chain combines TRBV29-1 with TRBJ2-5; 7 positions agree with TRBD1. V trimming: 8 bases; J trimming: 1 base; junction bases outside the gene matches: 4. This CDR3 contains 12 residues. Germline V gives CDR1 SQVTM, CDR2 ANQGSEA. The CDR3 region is CSTGQVQETQYF. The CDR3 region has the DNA TGCAGCACCGGACAGGTCCAAGAGACCCAGTACTTC.

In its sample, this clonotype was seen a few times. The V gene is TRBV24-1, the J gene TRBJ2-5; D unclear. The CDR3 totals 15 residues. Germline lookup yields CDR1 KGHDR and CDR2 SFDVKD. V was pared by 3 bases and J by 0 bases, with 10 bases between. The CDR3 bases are TGTGCCACCAGTGATCCACAGAAGTACCAAGAGACCCAGTACTTC. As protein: CATSDPQKYQETQYF.

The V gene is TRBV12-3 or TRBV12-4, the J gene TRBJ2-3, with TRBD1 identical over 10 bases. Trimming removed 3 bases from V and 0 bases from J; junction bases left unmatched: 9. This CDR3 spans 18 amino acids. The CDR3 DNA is TGTGCCAGCAGTTTGGCCGGGACAGGGGTGGCTAGCACAGATACGCAGTATTTT. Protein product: CASSLAGTGVASTDTQYF.

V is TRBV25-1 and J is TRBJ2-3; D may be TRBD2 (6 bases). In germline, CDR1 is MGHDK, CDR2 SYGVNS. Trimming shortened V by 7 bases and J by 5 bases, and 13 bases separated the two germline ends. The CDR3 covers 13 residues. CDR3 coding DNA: TGTGCCAGCAATACCCGGGAGAGAGATACGCAGTATTTT. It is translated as CASNTRERDTQYF.